This record covers a single T cell receptor (beta chain). Its antigen is undetermined. This sample was taken from a study of cytomegalovirus exposure and HLA in healthy donors. Study-level points and caveats: It was 164 TCR beta chains that were listed as cytomegalovirus-associated.

All donors participated as healthy donors of bone marrow. The PCR was carried out with 60 Vbeta primers and 13 Jbeta primers. Produced via immunoSEQ multiplex PCR; TCRdb's table is partial and in-frame only. The sample contains some 150,000 clones, roughly four fifths of which appear only once. The source is a young woman in good health and CMV-seropositive. Material for sequencing was PBMCs.

CDR3 in amino acids: CASRTGATNEKLFF. The CDR3 nucleotides read TGTGCCAGCAGAACAGGGGCAACTAATGAAAAACTGTTTTTT. This chain joins TRBV27 and TRBJ1-4; 7 nucleotides line up with TRBD1. From germline, CDR1 is MNHEY and CDR2 SMNVEV (reference sequence). The V gene end was trimmed by 6 bases and the J gene end by 0 bases; junction bases not matched to a gene: 1. CDR3 length: 14 amino acids. Full variable domain (remainder filled in from reference TRBV27 and TRBJ1-4): EAQVTQNPRYLITVTGKKLTVTCSQNMNHEYMSWYRQDPGLGLRQIYYSMNVEVTDKGDVPEGYKVSRKEKRNFPLILESPSPNQTSLYFCASRTGATNEKLFFGSGTQLSVL.